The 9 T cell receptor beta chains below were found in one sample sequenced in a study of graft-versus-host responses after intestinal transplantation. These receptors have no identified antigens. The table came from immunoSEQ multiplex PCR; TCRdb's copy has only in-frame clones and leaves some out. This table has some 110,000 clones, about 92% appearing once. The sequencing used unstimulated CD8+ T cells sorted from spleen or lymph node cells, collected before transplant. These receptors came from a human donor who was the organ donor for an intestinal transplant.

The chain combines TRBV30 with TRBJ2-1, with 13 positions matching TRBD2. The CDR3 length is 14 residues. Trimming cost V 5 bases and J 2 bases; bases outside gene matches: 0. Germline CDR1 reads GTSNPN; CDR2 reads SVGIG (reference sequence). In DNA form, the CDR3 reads TGTGCCTGGGGGACTAGCGGGACCTACAATGAGCAGTTCTTC. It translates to CAWGTSGTYNEQFF.

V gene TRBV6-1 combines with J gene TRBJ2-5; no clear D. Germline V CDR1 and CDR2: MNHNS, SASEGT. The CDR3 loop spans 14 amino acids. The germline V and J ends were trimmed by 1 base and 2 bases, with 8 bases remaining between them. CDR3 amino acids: CASSEGQLQETQYF. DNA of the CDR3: TGTGCCAGCAGTGAAGGGCAGCTACAAGAGACCCAGTACTTC.

DNA of the CDR3: TGCGCCAGCAGCTACCGGGGGGAGCGGATGGAGACCCAGTACTTC. Translated: CASSYRGERMETQYF. The chain joins TRBV5-1 to TRBJ2-5; 7 nucleotides match TRBD2. With V trimmed by 3 bases and J by 5 bases, 10 bases remained unmatched. Germline loops: CDR1 SGHRS, CDR2 YFSETQ. The CDR3 contains 15 residues.

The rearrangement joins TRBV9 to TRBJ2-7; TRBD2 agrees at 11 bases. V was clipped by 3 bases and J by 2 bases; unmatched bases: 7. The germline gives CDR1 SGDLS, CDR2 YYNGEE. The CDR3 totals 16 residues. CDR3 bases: TGTGCCAGCAGCGACAGACTAGCGGGGCCTACCTACGAGCAGTACTTC. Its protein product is CASSDRLAGPTYEQYF. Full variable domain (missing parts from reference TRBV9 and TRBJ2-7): DSGVTQTPKHLITATGQRVTLRCSPRSGDLSVYWYQQSLDQGLQFLIQYYNGEERAKGNILERFSAQQFPDLHSELNLSSLELGDSALYFCASSDRLAGPTYEQYFGPGTRLTVT.

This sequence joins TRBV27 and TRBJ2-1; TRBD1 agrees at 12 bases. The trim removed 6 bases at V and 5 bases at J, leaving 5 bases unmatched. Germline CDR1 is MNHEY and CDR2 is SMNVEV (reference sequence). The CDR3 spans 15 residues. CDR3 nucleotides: TGTGCCAGCAGGGCCGGGACAGGGGGCAACAATGAGCAGTTCTTC. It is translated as CASRAGTGGNNEQFF.

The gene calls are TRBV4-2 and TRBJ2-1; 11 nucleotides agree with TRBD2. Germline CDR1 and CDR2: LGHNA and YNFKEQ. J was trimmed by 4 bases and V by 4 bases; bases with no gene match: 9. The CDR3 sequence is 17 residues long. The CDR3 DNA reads TGTGCCAGCAGCCCGCCCACTAGCGGGAGAGAGTACAATGAGCAGTTCTTC. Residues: CASSPPTSGREYNEQFF.

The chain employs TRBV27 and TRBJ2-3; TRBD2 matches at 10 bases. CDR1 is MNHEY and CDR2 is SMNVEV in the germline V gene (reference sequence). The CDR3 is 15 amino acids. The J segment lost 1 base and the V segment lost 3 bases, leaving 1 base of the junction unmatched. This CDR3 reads CASSFLAGGTDTQYF. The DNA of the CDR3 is TGTGCCAGCAGTTTCCTAGCGGGAGGCACAGATACGCAGTATTTT.

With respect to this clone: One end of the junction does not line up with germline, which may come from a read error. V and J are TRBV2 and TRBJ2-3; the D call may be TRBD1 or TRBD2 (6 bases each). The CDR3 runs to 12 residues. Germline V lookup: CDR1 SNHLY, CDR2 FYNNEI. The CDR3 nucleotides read TGTGCCAGCAGCGAAGGGGGGGATACGCAGTATTTT. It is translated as CASSEGGDTQYF.

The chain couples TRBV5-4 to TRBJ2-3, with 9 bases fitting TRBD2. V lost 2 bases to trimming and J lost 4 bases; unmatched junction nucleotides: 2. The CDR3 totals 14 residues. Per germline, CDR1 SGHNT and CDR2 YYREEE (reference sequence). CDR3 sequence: CASSLLAGADTQYF. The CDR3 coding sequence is TGTGCCAGCAGCTTATTAGCGGGAGCAGATACGCAGTATTTT.